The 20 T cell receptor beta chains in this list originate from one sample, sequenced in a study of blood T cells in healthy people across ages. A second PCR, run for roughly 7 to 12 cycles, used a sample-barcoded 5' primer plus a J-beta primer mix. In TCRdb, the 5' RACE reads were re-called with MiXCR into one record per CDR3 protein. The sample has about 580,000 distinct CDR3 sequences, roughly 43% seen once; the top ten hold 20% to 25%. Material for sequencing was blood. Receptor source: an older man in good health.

Written as DNA, the CDR3 is TGTGCCTGCACCCCCAGAATGAGCTATGGCTACACCTTC. Amino acids: CACTPRMSYGYTF. This chain uses TRBV12-3 or TRBV12-4 with TRBJ1-2; D remains unclear. This CDR3 is 13 amino acids long. The V gene lost 11 bases and the J gene lost 4 bases, with 17 bases spanning the gap.

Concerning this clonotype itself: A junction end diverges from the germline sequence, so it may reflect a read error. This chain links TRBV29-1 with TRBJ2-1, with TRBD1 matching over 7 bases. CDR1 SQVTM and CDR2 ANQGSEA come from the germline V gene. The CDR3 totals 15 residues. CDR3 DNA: TGCAGCGTTGTCTTTTTGGGACAGCCGAACAAGGAGCAGTTCTTC. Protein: CSVVFLGQPNKEQFF.

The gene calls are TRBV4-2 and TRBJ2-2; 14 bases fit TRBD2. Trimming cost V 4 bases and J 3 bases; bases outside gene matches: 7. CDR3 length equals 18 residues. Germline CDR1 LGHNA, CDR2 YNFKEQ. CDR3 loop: CASSRRGTSGSYTGELFF. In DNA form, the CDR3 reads TGTGCCAGCAGCCGCCGGGGGACTAGCGGGAGCTACACCGGGGAGCTGTTTTTT.

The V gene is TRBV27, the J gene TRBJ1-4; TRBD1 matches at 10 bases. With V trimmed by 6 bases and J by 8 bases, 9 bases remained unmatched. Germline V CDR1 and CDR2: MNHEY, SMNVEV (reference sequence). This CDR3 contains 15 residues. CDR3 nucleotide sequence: TGTGCCAGCAGAGGACGGGACAGGGGATTCGAAAAACTGTTTTTT. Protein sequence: CASRGRDRGFEKLFF.

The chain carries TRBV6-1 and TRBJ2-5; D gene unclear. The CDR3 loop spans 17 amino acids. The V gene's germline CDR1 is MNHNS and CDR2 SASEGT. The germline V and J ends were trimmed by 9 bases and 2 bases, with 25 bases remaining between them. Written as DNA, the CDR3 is TGTGCCAGTAGCCCGAACAGTGGGCCTCCCCCTCAAGAGACCCAGTACTTC. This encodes CASSPNSGPPPQETQYF.

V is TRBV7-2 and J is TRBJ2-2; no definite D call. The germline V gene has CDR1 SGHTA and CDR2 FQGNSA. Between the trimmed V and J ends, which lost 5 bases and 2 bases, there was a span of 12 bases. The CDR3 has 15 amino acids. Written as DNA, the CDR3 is TGTGCCAGCAGCCTCTGGACCATAAACACCGGGGAGCTGTTTTTT. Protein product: CASSLWTINTGELFF.

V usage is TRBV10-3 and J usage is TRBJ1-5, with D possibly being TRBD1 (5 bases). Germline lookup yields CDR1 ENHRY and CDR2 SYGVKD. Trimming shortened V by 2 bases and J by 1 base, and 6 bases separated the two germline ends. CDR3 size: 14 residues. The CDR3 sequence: CAISERDSNQPQHF. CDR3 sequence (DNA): TGTGCCATCAGTGAGCGGGACAGCAATCAGCCCCAGCATTTT.

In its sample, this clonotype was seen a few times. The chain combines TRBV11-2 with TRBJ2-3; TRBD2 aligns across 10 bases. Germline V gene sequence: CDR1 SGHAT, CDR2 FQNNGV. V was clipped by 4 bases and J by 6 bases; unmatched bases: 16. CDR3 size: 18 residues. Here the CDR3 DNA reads TGTGCCAGCAGCTCCGATCGTGAAGCGGGGGGGACTTTTGATACGCAGTATTTT. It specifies CASSSDREAGGTFDTQYF.

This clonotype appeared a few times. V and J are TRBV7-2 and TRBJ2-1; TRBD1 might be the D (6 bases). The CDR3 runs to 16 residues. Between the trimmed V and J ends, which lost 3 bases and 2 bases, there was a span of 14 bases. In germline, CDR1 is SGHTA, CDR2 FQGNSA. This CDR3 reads CASSFRRTVTYNEQFF. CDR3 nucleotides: TGTGCCAGCAGCTTTCGAAGGACAGTCACCTACAATGAGCAGTTCTTC.

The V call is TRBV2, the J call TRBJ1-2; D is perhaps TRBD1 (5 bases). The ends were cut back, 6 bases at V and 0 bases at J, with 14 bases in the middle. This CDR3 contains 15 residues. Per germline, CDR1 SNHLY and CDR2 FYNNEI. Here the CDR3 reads CASRMAGPANYGYTF. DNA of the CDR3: TGTGCCAGCAGGATGGCGGGACCTGCTAACTATGGCTACACCTTC.

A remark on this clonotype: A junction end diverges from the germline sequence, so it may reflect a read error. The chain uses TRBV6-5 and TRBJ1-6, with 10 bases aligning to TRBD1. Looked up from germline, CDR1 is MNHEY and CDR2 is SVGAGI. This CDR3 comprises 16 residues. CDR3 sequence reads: CASSPPGQGKLTPPHF. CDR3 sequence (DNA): TGTGCCAGCAGTCCCCCGGGACAGGGGAAATTGACACCCCCCCACTTT.

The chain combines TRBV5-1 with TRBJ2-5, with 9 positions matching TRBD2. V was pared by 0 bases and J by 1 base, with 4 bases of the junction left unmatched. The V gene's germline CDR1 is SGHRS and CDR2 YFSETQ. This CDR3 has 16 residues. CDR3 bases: TGCGCCAGCAGCTTGGATCTAGCGGGGACCCAAGAGACCCAGTACTTC. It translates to CASSLDLAGTQETQYF.

CDR3 coding DNA: TGTGCCAGCAGCTCGCCAGGTAGCTCCTACAATGAGCAGTTCTTC. Protein sequence: CASSSPGSSYNEQFF. The chain employs TRBV7-3 and TRBJ2-1; no clear D gene. The germline V gene has CDR1 SGHTA and CDR2 FQGTGA. The CDR3 length is 15 residues. V was pared by 4 bases and J by 0 bases, with 10 bases between.

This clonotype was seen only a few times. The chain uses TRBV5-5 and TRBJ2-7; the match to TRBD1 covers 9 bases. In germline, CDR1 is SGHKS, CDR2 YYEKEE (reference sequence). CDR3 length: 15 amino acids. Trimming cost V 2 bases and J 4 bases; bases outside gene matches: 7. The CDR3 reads CASSLRDRVVYEQYF. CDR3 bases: TGTGCCAGCAGCTTAAGGGACAGGGTCGTTTACGAGCAGTACTTC. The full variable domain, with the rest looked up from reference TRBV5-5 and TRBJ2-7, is DAGVTQSPTHLIKTRGQQVTLRCSPISGHKSVSWYQQVLGQGPQFIFQYYEKEERGRGNFPDRFSARQFPNYSSELNVNALLLGDSALYLCASSLRDRVVYEQYFGPGTRLTVT.

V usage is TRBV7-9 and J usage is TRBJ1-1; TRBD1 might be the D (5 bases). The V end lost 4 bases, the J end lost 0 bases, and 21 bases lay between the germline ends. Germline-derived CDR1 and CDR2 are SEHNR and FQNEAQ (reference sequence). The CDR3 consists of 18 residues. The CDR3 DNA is TGTGCCAGCAGCTATCCAGCCGGGGGACGAACATTGAACACTGAAGCTTTCTTT. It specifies CASSYPAGGRTLNTEAFF.

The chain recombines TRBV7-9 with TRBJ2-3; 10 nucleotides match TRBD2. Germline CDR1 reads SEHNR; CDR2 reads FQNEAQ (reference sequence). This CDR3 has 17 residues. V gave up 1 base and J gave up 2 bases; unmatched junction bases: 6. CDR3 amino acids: CASSLGLAGAHTDTQYF. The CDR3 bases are TGTGCCAGCAGCTTAGGGCTAGCGGGGGCGCACACAGATACGCAGTATTTT.

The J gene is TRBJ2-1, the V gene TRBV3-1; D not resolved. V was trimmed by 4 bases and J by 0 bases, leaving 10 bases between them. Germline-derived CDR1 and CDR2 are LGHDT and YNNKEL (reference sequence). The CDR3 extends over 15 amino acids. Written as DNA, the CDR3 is TGTGCCAGCAGCCTAACAGTTAACTCCTACAATGAGCAGTTCTTC. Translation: CASSLTVNSYNEQFF.

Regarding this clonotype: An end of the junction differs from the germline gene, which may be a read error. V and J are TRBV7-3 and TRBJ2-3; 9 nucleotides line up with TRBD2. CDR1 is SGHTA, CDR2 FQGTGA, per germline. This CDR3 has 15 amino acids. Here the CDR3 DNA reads TGTGCCAGCAGCTTAACTAGCGGGGGCACAGATGCGCAGTATTTT. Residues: CASSLTSGGTDAQYF.

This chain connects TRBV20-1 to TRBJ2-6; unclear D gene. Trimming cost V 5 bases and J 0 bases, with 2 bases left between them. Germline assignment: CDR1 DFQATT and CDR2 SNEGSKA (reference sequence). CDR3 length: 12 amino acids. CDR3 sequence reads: CSAGSGANVLTF. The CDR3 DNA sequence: TGCAGTGCTGGCTCTGGGGCCAACGTCCTGACTTTC.

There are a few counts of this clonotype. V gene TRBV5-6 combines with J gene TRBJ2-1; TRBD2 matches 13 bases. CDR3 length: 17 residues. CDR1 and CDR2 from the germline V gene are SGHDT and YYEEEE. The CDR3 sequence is CVPAQLAGGLKFWEQFF. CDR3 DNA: TGTGTCCCCGCCCAACTAGCGGGGGGGCTAAAGTTTTGGGAGCAGTTCTTC.